Listed below are T cell receptor beta chains from one sample, sequenced in a study of cytomegalovirus exposure and HLA in healthy donors. Clones were sequenced by immunoSEQ multiplex PCR, and TCRdb holds only the in-frame ones, with some missing. The sample has some 85,000 clones, about four fifths seen once. Sequenced: PBMCs. These receptors were obtained from a man aged 18 to 29 in good health and CMV-seropositive. Both conserved end residues are part of each CDR3. A D gene is named only where the DNA matches it firmly. Some rows have no size entry. The others give once, few or many, or a class for an expanded clone.

j_gene: TRBJ1-4
d_gene: NA
v_gene: TRBV5-1
abundance: NA
CDR3nt: TGCGCCAGCAAGCAGGGTTCAACTAATGAAAAACTGTTTTTT
CDR3aa: CASKQGSTNEKLFF

j_gene: TRBJ2-3
d_gene: NA
v_gene: TRBV6-1
abundance: NA
CDR3nt: TGTGCCAGCAGTGAAATTCCTAGCACAGATACGCAGTATTTT
CDR3aa: CASSEIPSTDTQYF

j_gene: TRBJ2-5
d_gene: NA
v_gene: TRBV7-7
abundance: few
CDR3nt: TGTGCTAGCAGCTTCTACTTAGCGGAGACCCAGTACTTC
CDR3aa: CASSFYLAETQYF

j_gene: TRBJ2-1
d_gene: TRBD2
v_gene: TRBV25-1
abundance: NA
CDR3nt: TGTGCCAGCAGTGTATCGGGACTAGCGGGAGAGTTTTTCTTC
CDR3aa: CASSVSGLAGEFFF

j_gene: TRBJ2-1
d_gene: NA
v_gene: TRBV6-6
abundance: NA
CDR3nt: TGTGCCAGCAGTTACTGGGGCGATAGGGACAATGAGCAGTTCTTC
CDR3aa: CASSYWGDRDNEQFF

j_gene: TRBJ2-3
d_gene: NA
v_gene: TRBV7-9
abundance: NA
CDR3nt: TGTGCCAGCAGCTTTTCCCGTAGGACATCAGATACGCAGTATTTT
CDR3aa: CASSFSRRTSDTQYF

j_gene: TRBJ2-5
d_gene: NA
v_gene: TRBV29-1
abundance: NA
CDR3nt: TGCAGCGGATCCATAGACCAAGAGACCCAGTACTTC
CDR3aa: CSGSIDQETQYF

j_gene: TRBJ2-1
d_gene: NA
v_gene: TRBV10-2
abundance: NA
CDR3nt: TGCGCCAGCAGTGACACAGGACCCTCCAATGAGCAGTTCTTC
CDR3aa: CASSDTGPSNEQFF

j_gene: TRBJ1-1
d_gene: NA
v_gene: TRBV7-9
abundance: NA
CDR3nt: TGTGCCAGCAGTCTAATAATGCGGGCATCTGAAGCTTTCTTT
CDR3aa: CASSLIMRASEAFF

j_gene: TRBJ2-1
d_gene: NA
v_gene: TRBV2
abundance: NA
CDR3nt: TGTGCCAGCCAAGGGGGCTCCTACAATGAGCAGTTCTTC
CDR3aa: CASQGGSYNEQFF